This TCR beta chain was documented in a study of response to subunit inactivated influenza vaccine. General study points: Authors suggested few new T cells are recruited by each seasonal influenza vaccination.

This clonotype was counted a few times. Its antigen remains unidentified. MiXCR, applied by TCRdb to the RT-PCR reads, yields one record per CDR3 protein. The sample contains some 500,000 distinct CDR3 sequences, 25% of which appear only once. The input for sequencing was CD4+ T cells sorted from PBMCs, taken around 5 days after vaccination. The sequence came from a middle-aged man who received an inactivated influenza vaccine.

The DNA for the CDR3 is TGTGCCAGCAGCTTACCGGGCCCGAACACTGAAGCTTTCTTT. Amino acid sequence: CASSLPGPNTEAFF. The chain is built from TRBV7-9 and TRBJ1-1; D unresolved. Germline assignment: CDR1 SEHNR and CDR2 FQNEAQ (reference sequence). The CDR3 runs 14 residues. V was cut by 2 bases and J by 1 base, with 8 bases left in between.